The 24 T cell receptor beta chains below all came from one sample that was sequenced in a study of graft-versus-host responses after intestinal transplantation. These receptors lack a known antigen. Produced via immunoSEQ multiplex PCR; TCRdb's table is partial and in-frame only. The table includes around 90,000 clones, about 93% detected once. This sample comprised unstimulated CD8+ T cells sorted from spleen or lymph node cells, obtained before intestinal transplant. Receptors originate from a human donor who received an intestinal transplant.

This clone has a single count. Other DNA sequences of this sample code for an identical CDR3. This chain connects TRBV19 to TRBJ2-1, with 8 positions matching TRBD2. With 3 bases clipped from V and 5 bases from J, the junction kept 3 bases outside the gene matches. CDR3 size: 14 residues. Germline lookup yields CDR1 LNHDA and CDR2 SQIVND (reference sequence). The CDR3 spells CASSITGGNNEQFF. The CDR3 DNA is TGTGCCAGTAGTATTACGGGGGGGAACAATGAGCAGTTCTTC.

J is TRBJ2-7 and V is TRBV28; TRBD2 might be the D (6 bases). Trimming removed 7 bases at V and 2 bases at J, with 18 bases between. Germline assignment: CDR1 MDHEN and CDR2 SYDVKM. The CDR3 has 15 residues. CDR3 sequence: CASTGGRELTYEQYF. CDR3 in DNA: TGTGCCAGCACGGGCGGACGGGAGTTGACCTACGAGCAGTACTTC.

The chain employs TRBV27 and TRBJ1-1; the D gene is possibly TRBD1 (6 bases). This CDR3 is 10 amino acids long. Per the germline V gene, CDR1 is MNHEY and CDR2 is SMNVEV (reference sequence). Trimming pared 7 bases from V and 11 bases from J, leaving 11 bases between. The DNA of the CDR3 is TGTGCCAGCATCACAGGGTCCGCTTTCTTT. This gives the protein CASITGSAFF.

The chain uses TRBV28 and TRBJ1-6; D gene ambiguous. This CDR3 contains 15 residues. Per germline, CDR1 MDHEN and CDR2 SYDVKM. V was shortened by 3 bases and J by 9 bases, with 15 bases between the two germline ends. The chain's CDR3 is CASSFGQETTSPLHF. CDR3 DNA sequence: TGTGCCAGCAGTTTCGGGCAGGAGACTACTTCACCCCTCCACTTT.

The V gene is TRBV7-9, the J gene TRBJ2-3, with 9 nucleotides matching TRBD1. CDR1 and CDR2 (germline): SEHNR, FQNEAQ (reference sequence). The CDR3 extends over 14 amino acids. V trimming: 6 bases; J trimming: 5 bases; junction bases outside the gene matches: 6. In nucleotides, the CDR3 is TGTGCCAGCAGGACGGACAGGGGTATAGATACGCAGTATTTT. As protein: CASRTDRGIDTQYF.

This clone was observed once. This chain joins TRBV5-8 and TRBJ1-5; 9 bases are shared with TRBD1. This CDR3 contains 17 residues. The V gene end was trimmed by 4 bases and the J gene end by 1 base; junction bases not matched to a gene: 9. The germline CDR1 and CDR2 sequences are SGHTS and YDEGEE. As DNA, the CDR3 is TGTGCCAGCAGCCTCCGGGACAGGGTTTTCAGCAATCAGCCCCAGCATTTT. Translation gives CASSLRDRVFSNQPQHF.

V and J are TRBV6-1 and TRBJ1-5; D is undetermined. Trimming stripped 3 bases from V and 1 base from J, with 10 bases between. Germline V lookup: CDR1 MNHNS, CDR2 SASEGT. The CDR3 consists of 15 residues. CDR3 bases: TGTGCCAGCAGTGACCTTAGAGGGAGCAATCAGCCCCAGCATTTT. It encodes CASSDLRGSNQPQHF.

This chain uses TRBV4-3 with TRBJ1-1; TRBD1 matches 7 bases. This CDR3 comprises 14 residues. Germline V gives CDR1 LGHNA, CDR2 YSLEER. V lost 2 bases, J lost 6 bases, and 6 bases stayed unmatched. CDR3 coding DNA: TGCGCCAGCAGCCAACTTGGGACAGCGGCTGAAGCTTTCTTT. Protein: CASSQLGTAAEAFF.

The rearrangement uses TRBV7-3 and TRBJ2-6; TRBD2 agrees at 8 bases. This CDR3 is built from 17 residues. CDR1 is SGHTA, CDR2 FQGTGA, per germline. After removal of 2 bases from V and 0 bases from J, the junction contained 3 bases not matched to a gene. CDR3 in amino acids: CASSLSGGVSGANVLTF. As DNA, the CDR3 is TGTGCCAGCAGCTTATCCGGGGGGGTCTCTGGGGCCAACGTCCTGACTTTC.

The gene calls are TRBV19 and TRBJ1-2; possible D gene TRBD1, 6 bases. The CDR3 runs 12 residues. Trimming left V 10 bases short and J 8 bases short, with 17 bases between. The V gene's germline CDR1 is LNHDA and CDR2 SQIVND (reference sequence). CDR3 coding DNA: TGTGCCACCACATCAGGGGCAGGGGGCTACACCTTC. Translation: CATTSGAGGYTF.

Here the CDR3 DNA reads TGTGCTAGTGGTCGGACCGGGACTTCCAATGAGCAGTTCTTC. Amino acids: CASGRTGTSNEQFF. V and J are TRBV12-5 and TRBJ2-1; tentative D call: TRBD2 (6 bases). Germline V lookup: CDR1 LGHNT, CDR2 FRNRAP. The CDR3 contains 14 residues. V lost 5 bases to trimming and J lost 6 bases, with 14 bases between them.

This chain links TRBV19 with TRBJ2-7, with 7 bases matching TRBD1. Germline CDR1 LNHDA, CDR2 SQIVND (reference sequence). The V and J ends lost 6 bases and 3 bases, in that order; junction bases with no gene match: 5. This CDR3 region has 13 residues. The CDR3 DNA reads TGTGCCAGTAGCGTTCAGGGGGACTACGAGCAGTACTTC. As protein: CASSVQGDYEQYF.

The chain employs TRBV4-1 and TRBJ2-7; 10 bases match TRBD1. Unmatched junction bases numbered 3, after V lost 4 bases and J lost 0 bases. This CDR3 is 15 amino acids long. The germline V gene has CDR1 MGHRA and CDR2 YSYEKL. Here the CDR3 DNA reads TGCGCCAGCAGCCCGACAGGGGGCAGCTCCTACGAGCAGTACTTC. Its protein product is CASSPTGGSSYEQYF.

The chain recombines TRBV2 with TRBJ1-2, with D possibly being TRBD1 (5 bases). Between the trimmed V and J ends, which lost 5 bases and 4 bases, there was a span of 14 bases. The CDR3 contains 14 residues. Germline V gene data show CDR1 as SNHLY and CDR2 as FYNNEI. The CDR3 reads CASSSRNRIYGYTF. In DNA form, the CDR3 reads TGTGCCAGCAGTAGCCGGAACAGGATCTATGGCTACACCTTC.

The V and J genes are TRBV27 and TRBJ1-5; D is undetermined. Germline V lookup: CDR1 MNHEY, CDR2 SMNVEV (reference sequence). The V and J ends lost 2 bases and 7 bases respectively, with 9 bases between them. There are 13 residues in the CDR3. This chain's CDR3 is CASSLGTGQPQHF. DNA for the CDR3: TGTGCCAGCAGTTTAGGTACGGGGCAGCCCCAGCATTTT.

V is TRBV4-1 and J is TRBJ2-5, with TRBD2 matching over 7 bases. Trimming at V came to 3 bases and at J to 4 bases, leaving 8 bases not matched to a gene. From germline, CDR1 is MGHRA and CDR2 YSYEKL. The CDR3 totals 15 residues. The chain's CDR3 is CASSHLAGVGETQYF. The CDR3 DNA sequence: TGCGCCAGCAGCCACCTTGCGGGAGTCGGAGAGACCCAGTACTTC.

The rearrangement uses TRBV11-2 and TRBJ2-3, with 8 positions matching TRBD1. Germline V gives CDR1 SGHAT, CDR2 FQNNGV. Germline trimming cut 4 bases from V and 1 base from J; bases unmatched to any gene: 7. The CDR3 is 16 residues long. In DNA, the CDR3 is TGTGCCAGCAGCTGGCCGGAGGGACAGGGCACAGATACGCAGTATTTT. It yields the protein CASSWPEGQGTDTQYF.

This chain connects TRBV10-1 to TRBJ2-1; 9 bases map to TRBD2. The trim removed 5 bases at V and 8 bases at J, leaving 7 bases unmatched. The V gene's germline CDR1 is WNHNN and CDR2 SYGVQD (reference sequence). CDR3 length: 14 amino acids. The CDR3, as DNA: TGCGCCAGCAGTAGTAGCGGGAGTCTCCATGAGCAGTTCTTC. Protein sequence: CASSSSGSLHEQFF.

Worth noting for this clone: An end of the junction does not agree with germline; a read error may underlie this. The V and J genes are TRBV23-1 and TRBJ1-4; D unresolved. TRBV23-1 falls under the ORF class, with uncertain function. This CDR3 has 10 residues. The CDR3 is CASSQSSHSF. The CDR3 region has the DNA TGCGCCAGCAGTCAATCGTCTCACTCCTTT.

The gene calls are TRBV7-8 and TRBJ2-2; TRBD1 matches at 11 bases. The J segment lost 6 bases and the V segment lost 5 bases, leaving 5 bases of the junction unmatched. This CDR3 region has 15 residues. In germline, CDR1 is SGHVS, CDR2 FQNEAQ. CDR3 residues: CASSEGQGAPGELFF. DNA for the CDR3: TGTGCCAGCAGCGAAGGACAGGGGGCGCCCGGGGAGCTGTTTTTT.

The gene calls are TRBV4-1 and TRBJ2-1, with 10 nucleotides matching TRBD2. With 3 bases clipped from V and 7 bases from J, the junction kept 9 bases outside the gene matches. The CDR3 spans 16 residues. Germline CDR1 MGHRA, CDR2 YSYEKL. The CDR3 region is CASSHHFSGGFNEQFF. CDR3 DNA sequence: TGCGCCAGCAGCCACCATTTTAGCGGGGGGTTTAATGAGCAGTTCTTC.

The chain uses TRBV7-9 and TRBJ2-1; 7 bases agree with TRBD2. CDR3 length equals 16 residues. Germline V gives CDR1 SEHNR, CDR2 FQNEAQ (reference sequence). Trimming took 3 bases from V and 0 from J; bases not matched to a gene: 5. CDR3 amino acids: CASSFAPSGSYNEQFF. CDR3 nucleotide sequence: TGTGCCAGCAGCTTCGCCCCTAGCGGCTCCTACAATGAGCAGTTCTTC.

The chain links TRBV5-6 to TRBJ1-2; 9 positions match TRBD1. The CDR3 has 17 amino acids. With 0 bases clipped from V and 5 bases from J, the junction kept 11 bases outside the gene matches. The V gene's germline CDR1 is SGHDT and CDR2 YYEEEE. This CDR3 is CASSLATGGEFGYGYTF. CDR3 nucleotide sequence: TGTGCCAGCAGCTTGGCCACAGGGGGCGAGTTTGGGTATGGCTACACCTTC.

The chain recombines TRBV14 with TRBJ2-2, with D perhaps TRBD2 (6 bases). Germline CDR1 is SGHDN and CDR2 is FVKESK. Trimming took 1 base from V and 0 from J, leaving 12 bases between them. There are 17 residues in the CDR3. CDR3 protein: CASSQVLAISNTGELFF. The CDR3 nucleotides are TGTGCCAGCAGCCAAGTTCTAGCGATCTCGAACACCGGGGAGCTGTTTTTT.